This record covers a single TCR beta chain. Its antigen is still unknown. The sample originates from a study of cytomegalovirus exposure and HLA in healthy donors. The wider study: The study placed around 80% of its approximately 400 genotyped donors in the Caucasian-associated ancestry cluster. The study's findings and limits: Within an earlier analysis, most TCR beta V segments proved productive either about 87% or about 30% of the time.

Trimming removed 1 base from V and 4 bases from J; junction bases left unmatched: 12. This CDR3 is built from 18 residues. Germline loops: CDR1 MNHEY, CDR2 SMNVEV (reference sequence). With 60 Vbeta and 13 Jbeta primers, the PCR was carried out. Clones were sequenced by immunoSEQ multiplex PCR, and TCRdb holds only the in-frame ones, with some missing. The sample contains 150,000 to 200,000 clones, around four fifths of which appear only once. The specimen sequenced was PBMCs. The chain joins TRBV27 to TRBJ2-1, with 8 bases matching TRBD2. The TCR originated in a woman aged 50 to 65 in good health and CMV-seronegative. DNA for the CDR3: TGTGCCAGCAGTTTATTGAGGTACGGGGGGGGCGAGTACAATGAGCAGTTCTTC. As protein: CASSLLRYGGGEYNEQFF.